What follows are 30 T cell receptor beta chains derived from one specimen sequenced in a study of neoadjuvant nivolumab and ipilimumab in lung cancer. This table comes from immunoSEQ multiplex PCR, and its TCRdb copy is limited to in-frame clones, with some not included. The sample shows some 50,000 clones, roughly 91% of them seen only once. Sample: blood, taken before neoadjuvant nivolumab, alone or with ipilimumab. The source is an adult with non-small cell lung cancer. Some clones in this sample may be carry-over from other donors' samples.

The chain is built from TRBV7-9 and TRBJ2-7, with 10 bases matching TRBD2. The J segment lost 4 bases and the V segment lost 4 bases, leaving 7 bases of the junction unmatched. The germline V gene has CDR1 SEHNR and CDR2 FQNEAQ (reference sequence). The CDR3 sequence is 15 residues long. The CDR3 DNA follows: TGTGCCAGCAGCTCGGTACTAGCGGGACAATACGAGCAGTACTTC. This translates into CASSSVLAGQYEQYF.

The chain carries TRBV15 and TRBJ2-5; 7 bases fit TRBD2. Trimming at V came to 1 base and at J to 4 bases, leaving 3 bases not matched to a gene. The CDR3 sequence is 14 residues long. Germline V gene data show CDR1 as LNHNV and CDR2 as YYDKDF (reference sequence). The CDR3 bases are TGTGCCACCAGCAGAGTGGCTAGCGGAGAGACCCAGTACTTC. The encoded protein is CATSRVASGETQYF.

This clone was seen a few times. V usage is TRBV6-5 and J usage is TRBJ2-1, with 7 nucleotides matching TRBD2. The germline CDR1 and CDR2 sequences are MNHEY and SVGAGI. The CDR3 sequence is 14 residues long. The V segment lost 7 bases and the J segment 7 bases; nucleotides outside the gene matches: 10. Here the CDR3 reads CASTGGAGRNEQFF. DNA of the CDR3: TGTGCCAGCACCGGCGGAGCGGGACGGAATGAGCAGTTCTTC.

The V and J genes are TRBV15 and TRBJ1-2; D uncertain. V was trimmed by 9 bases and J by 4 bases, leaving 12 bases between them. Germline loops: CDR1 LNHNV, CDR2 YYDKDF (reference sequence). The length of the CDR3 is 12 residues. The CDR3 here is CATRDPIYGYTF. As DNA, the CDR3 is TGTGCCACTCGAGACCCTATCTATGGCTACACCTTC.

V gene TRBV9 combines with J gene TRBJ2-2; either TRBD1 or TRBD2 may supply D (5 bases each). The germline V and J ends were trimmed by 4 bases and 7 bases, with 17 bases remaining between them. Looked up from germline, CDR1 is SGDLS and CDR2 is YYNGEE. The CDR3 length is 15 residues. CDR3 coding DNA: TGTGCCAGCAGCCGGGACCCCTCGAGGGGCGGGGAGCTGTTTTTT. It is translated as CASSRDPSRGGELFF.

This rearrangement joins TRBV6-1 to TRBJ2-7, with 9 positions matching TRBD1. The CDR3 sequence is 14 residues long. After removal of 6 bases from V and 2 bases from J, the junction contained 5 bases not matched to a gene. In germline, CDR1 is MNHNS, CDR2 SASEGT. This CDR3 is CASRPRTGAYEQYF. The CDR3 DNA reads TGTGCCAGCAGACCAAGGACAGGGGCCTACGAGCAGTACTTC.

J is TRBJ2-1 and V is TRBV30; 11 bases fit TRBD2. V dropped 2 bases and J dropped 4; count of bases not matched to a gene: 7. The CDR3 contains 16 residues. Germline CDR1 GTSNPN, CDR2 SVGIG (reference sequence). The CDR3 DNA follows: TGTGCCTGGAGTCAAGGACTAGCGGGCCAATACAATGAGCAGTTCTTC. As protein: CAWSQGLAGQYNEQFF.

Only one count was recorded for this clone. This sequence joins TRBV5-1 and TRBJ1-2, with TRBD1 matching 9 bases. The germline V gene has CDR1 SGHRS and CDR2 YFSETQ. The V segment lost 4 bases and the J segment 4 bases; nucleotides outside the gene matches: 11. This CDR3 region has 16 residues. The DNA for the CDR3 is TGCGCCAGCAGCGCATCGGGACAGGGTGCCGCCTATGGCTACACCTTC. Translating gives CASSASGQGAAYGYTF.

The V call is TRBV7-9, the J call TRBJ2-7; D assignment may be TRBD1 or TRBD2 (5 bases each). In germline, CDR1 is SEHNR, CDR2 FQNEAQ (reference sequence). The CDR3 totals 13 residues. V gave up 4 bases and J gave up 3 bases, with 10 bases separating them. CDR3 residues: CASSYRDGYEQYF. In DNA, the CDR3 is TGTGCCAGCAGCTACCGGGACGGCTACGAGCAGTACTTC.

The rearrangement uses TRBV19 and TRBJ2-7; 10 positions agree with TRBD1. Trimming at V came to 7 bases and at J to 4 bases, leaving 4 bases not matched to a gene. This CDR3 contains 13 residues. CDR1 LNHDA and CDR2 SQIVND come from the germline V gene (reference sequence). CDR3 amino acids: CASNLGQGYEQYF. The DNA of the CDR3 is TGTGCCAGTAATCTGGGACAGGGGTACGAGCAGTACTTC.

This sequence joins TRBV6-5 and TRBJ2-1; 8 bases map to TRBD1. Per the germline V gene, CDR1 is MNHEY and CDR2 is SVGAGI. The ends lost 7 bases at V and 8 bases at J; junction bases unmatched: 4. CDR3 length equals 12 residues. This chain's CDR3 is CASNGQGHEQFF. The CDR3 coding sequence is TGTGCCAGCAACGGACAGGGCCATGAGCAGTTCTTC.

The chain links TRBV6-6 to TRBJ2-5; tentatively, D is TRBD2 (6 bases). The V gene's germline CDR1 is MNHNY and CDR2 SVGAGI (reference sequence). The V end was cut by 6 bases, the J end by 7 bases, with 9 bases between. CDR3 length: 11 residues. CDR3 region: CASSSRGTQYF. The CDR3 DNA follows: TGTGCCAGCAGCTCGCGGGGGACCCAGTACTTC.

CDR3 DNA: TGTGCCAGTAGTATAGTTACTAGCGGGCTCTACGAGCAGTACTTC. Residues: CASSIVTSGLYEQYF. This chain links TRBV19 with TRBJ2-7; 9 bases agree with TRBD2. J was trimmed by 3 bases and V by 1 base; bases with no gene match: 4. CDR1 is LNHDA and CDR2 is SQIVND in the germline V gene (reference sequence). The CDR3 runs to 15 residues.

This clone was picked up one time. The rearrangement joins TRBV7-8 to TRBJ1-2; 7 nucleotides match TRBD1. V lost 2 bases and J lost 2; bases outside the gene matches: 11. CDR3 length equals 17 residues. Germline V gene lookup returns CDR1 SGHVS and CDR2 FQNEAQ. The CDR3 DNA is TGTGCCAGCAGCTTACGAGGGGGCGGCACCCCCAACTATGGCTACACCTTC. Translating it yields CASSLRGGGTPNYGYTF.

The chain is built from TRBV5-1 and TRBJ2-2; TRBD2 agrees at 14 bases. CDR1 and CDR2 (germline): SGHRS, YFSETQ. J lost 7 bases, V lost 0 bases, and 2 bases had no gene match. The CDR3 consists of 16 residues. This CDR3 reads CASSLETSGRGGELFF. CDR3 bases: TGCGCCAGCAGCTTGGAGACTAGCGGGAGGGGCGGGGAGCTGTTTTTT.

V and J are TRBV30 and TRBJ2-1, with 8 bases lining up with TRBD2. The CDR3 extends over 14 amino acids. The germline V gene encodes CDR1 GTSNPN and CDR2 SVGIG (reference sequence). V trimming: 2 bases; J trimming: 4 bases; junction bases outside the gene matches: 4. CDR3 sequence (DNA): TGTGCCTGGAGTCCCCTAGCGGGTTACAATGAGCAGTTCTTC. Amino acids: CAWSPLAGYNEQFF.

Only a few counts were recorded for this clone. The gene calls are TRBV7-2 and TRBJ2-5; possible D gene TRBD1, 5 bases. V lost 5 bases and J 5 bases, leaving 15 bases between the germline ends. Germline CDR1 is SGHTA and CDR2 is FQGNSA. The CDR3 spans 14 residues. Written as DNA, the CDR3 is TGTGCCAGCAGCCCTGGCGGAGCAGGGGAGACCCAGTACTTC. It encodes CASSPGGAGETQYF.

The chain employs TRBV9 and TRBJ2-1; TRBD2 matches at 13 bases. The CDR3 is 15 residues long. Trimming cost V 1 base and J 10 bases; bases outside gene matches: 5. Germline lookup yields CDR1 SGDLS and CDR2 YYNGEE. CDR3 coding DNA: TGTGCCAGCAGCGTACGACTAGCGGGAGGTGGGGAGCAGTTCTTC. Its translation: CASSVRLAGGGEQFF.

This chain links TRBV18 with TRBJ1-2; D is uncertain. V gave up 0 bases and J gave up 7 bases, with 9 bases separating them. This CDR3 spans 13 amino acids. Germline CDR1 reads KGHSH; CDR2 reads LQKENI. Here the CDR3 reads CASSPPSGSGYTF. In DNA form, the CDR3 reads TGTGCCAGCTCACCACCTTCCGGGTCTGGCTACACCTTC.

J is TRBJ2-1 and V is TRBV7-2; no clear D gene. The ends were cut back, 2 bases at V and 8 bases at J, with 7 bases in the middle. CDR3 length: 12 amino acids. Germline V CDR1 and CDR2: SGHTA, FQGNSA. For the CDR3, the DNA is TGTGCCAGCAGCTTACCCAGCCATGAGCAGTTCTTC. Encoded protein: CASSLPSHEQFF.

V gene TRBV4-3 combines with J gene TRBJ1-4, with D possibly TRBD1 on 5 matching bases. Per the germline V gene, CDR1 is LGHNA and CDR2 is YSLEER. The CDR3 spans 15 residues. Between the trimmed V and J ends, which lost 0 bases and 9 bases, there was a span of 14 bases. This CDR3 is CASSQELRGWKKLFF. The CDR3 DNA reads TGCGCCAGCAGCCAAGAGTTGAGGGGCTGGAAAAAACTGTTTTTT.

This clone was seen a handful of times. The chain combines TRBV19 with TRBJ2-2; 7 positions agree with TRBD1. There are 15 residues in the CDR3. Trimming at V came to 5 bases and at J to 0 bases, leaving 3 bases not matched to a gene. Per germline, CDR1 LNHDA and CDR2 SQIVND (reference sequence). CDR3: CASSAGTANTGELFF. In DNA, the CDR3 is TGTGCCAGTAGTGCCGGGACAGCGAACACCGGGGAGCTGTTTTTT.

The chain combines TRBV5-1 with TRBJ2-3, with 16 nucleotides matching TRBD2. This CDR3 contains 17 residues. The junction had 7 bases not matched to a gene; V was cut back by 8 bases and J by 1 base. Germline lookup yields CDR1 SGHRS and CDR2 YFSETQ. CDR3 residues: CARPGTSGRAGTDTQYF. The CDR3 coding sequence is TGCGCCAGACCGGGGACTAGCGGGAGGGCCGGCACAGATACGCAGTATTTT.

The genes are TRBV4-3 and TRBJ1-1; D possibly corresponds to TRBD1 (6 bases). CDR3 length equals 16 residues. Looked up from germline, CDR1 is LGHNA and CDR2 is YSLEER. Trimming shortened V by 3 bases and J by 1 base, and 15 bases separated the two germline ends. CDR3 protein: CASSQVTGTPNTEAFF. Written as DNA, the CDR3 is TGCGCCAGCAGCCAGGTTACCGGGACACCGAACACTGAAGCTTTCTTT.

The V gene is TRBV18, the J gene TRBJ2-1, with 16 bases that match TRBD2. The CDR3 has 15 amino acids. The germline V gene encodes CDR1 KGHSH and CDR2 LQKENI. The V segment lost 6 bases and the J segment 8 bases; nucleotides outside the gene matches: 4. The CDR3 DNA sequence: TGTGCCAGCTCCGAGGGACTAGCGGGAGGGGATGAGCAGTTCTTC. Translation gives CASSEGLAGGDEQFF.

The gene calls are TRBV7-2 and TRBJ2-5; D unclear. Germline CDR1 SGHTA, CDR2 FQGNSA. The CDR3 has 14 amino acids. Trimming pared 0 bases from V and 2 bases from J, leaving 7 bases between. The CDR3 here is CASSLANSQETQYF. CDR3 DNA sequence: TGTGCCAGCAGCTTAGCGAACAGTCAAGAGACCCAGTACTTC.

V gene TRBV11-2 combines with J gene TRBJ2-7; 7 nucleotides line up with TRBD2. There are 15 residues in the CDR3. Germline V CDR1 and CDR2: SGHAT, FQNNGV. J was trimmed by 4 bases and V by 3 bases; bases with no gene match: 9. CDR3 sequence: CASSLGEGGLYEQYF. CDR3 nucleotides: TGTGCCAGCAGCTTGGGTGAGGGAGGGCTTTACGAGCAGTACTTC.

This chain connects TRBV5-1 to TRBJ2-1; 7 bases agree with TRBD1. This CDR3 contains 16 residues. After removal of 4 bases from V and 0 bases from J, the junction contained 7 bases not matched to a gene. Germline-derived CDR1 and CDR2 are SGHRS and YFSETQ. CDR3 sequence reads: CASSQGQESSYNEQFF. DNA of the CDR3: TGCGCCAGCAGCCAAGGACAGGAAAGCTCCTACAATGAGCAGTTCTTC.

This clone was observed a single time. The gene calls are TRBV7-9 and TRBJ2-5; 7 bases map to TRBD1. Germline-derived CDR1 and CDR2 are SEHNR and FQNEAQ (reference sequence). The CDR3 extends over 15 amino acids. V gave up 2 bases and J gave up 1 base; unmatched junction bases: 4. This CDR3 reads CASSLWTGSQETQYF. The CDR3 DNA sequence: TGTGCCAGCAGCTTATGGACAGGATCCCAAGAGACCCAGTACTTC.

V usage is TRBV5-1 and J usage is TRBJ2-2, with a tentative D call TRBD1 (6 bases). V lost 1 base to trimming and J lost 0 bases, with 10 bases between them. In germline, CDR1 is SGHRS, CDR2 YFSETQ. The CDR3 runs 16 residues. The CDR3 reads CASSLNRVANTGELFF. Here the CDR3 DNA reads TGCGCCAGCAGCTTGAACAGGGTCGCGAACACCGGGGAGCTGTTTTTT.